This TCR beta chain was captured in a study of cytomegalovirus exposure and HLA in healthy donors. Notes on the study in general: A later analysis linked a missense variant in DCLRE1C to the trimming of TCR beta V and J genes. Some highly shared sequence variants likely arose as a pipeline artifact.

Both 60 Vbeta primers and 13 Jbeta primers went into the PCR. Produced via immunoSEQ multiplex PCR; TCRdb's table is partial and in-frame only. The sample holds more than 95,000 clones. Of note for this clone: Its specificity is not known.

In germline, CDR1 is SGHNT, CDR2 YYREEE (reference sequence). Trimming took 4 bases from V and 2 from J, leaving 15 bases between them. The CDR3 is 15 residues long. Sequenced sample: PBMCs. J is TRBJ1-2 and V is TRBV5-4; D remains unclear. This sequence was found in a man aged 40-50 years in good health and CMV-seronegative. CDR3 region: CASSPGIGSNYGYTF. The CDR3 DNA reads TGTGCCAGCAGCCCAGGTATTGGCAGCAACTATGGCTACACCTTC.